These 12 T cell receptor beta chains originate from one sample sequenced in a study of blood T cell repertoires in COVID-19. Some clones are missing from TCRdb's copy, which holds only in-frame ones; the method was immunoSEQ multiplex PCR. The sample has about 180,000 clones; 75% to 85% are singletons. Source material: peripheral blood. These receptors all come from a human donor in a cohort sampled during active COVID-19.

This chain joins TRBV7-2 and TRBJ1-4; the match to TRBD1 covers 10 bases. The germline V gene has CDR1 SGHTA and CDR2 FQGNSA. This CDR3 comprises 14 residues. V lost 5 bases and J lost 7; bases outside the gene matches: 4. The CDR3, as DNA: TGTGCCAGCAGCCCGGACAGGGGGGGTGAAAAACTGTTTTTT. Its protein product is CASSPDRGGEKLFF.

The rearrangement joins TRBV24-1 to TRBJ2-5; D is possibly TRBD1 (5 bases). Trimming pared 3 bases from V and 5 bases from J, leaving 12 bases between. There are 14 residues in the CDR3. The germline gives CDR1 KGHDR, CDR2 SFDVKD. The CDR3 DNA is TGTGCCACCAGTGATCCAGGGTATGGGGAGACCCAGTACTTC. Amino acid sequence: CATSDPGYGETQYF.

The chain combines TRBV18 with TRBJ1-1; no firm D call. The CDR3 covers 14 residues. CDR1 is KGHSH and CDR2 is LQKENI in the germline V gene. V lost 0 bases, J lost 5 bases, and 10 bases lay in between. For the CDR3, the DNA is TGTGCCAGCTCACCACCATCGAGGGAGACTGAAGCTTTCTTT. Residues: CASSPPSRETEAFF.

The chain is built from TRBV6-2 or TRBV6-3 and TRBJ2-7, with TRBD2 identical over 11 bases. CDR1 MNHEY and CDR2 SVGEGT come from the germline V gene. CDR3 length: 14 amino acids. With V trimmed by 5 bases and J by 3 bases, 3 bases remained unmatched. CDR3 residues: CASSGTSGFYEQYF. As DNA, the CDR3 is TGTGCCAGCAGTGGGACTAGCGGTTTCTACGAGCAGTACTTC.

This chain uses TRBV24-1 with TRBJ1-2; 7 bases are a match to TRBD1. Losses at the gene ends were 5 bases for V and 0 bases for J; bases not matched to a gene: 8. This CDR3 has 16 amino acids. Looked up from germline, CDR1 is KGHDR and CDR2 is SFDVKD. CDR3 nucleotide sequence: TGTGCCACCAGTGGCTCCACCGGGACAGCTAACTATGGCTACACCTTC. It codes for CATSGSTGTANYGYTF.

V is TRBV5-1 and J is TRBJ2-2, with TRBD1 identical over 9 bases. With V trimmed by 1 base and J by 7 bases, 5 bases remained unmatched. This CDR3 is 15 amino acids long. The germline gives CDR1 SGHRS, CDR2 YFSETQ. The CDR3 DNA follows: TGCGCCAGCAGCTTGACAGGGGGCGCGGGCGGGGAGCTGTTTTTT. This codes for CASSLTGGAGGELFF. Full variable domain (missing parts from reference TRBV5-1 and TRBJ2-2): KAGVTQTPRYLIKTRGQQVTLSCSPISGHRSVSWYQQTPGQGLQFLFEYFSETQRNKGNFPGRFSGRQFSNSRSEMNVSTLELGDSALYLCASSLTGGAGGELFFGEGSRLTVL.

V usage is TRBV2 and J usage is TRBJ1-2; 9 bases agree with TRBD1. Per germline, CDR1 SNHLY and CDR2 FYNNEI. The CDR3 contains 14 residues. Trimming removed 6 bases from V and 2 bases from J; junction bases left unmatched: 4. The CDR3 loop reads CASSRDRVNYGYTF. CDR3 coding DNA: TGTGCCAGCAGCCGGGACAGGGTGAACTATGGCTACACCTTC.

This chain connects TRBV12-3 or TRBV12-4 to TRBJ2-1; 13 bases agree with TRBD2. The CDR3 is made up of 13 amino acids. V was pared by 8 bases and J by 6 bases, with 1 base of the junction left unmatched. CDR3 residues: CASWTSGGNEQFF. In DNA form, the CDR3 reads TGTGCCAGCTGGACTAGCGGGGGCAATGAGCAGTTCTTC.

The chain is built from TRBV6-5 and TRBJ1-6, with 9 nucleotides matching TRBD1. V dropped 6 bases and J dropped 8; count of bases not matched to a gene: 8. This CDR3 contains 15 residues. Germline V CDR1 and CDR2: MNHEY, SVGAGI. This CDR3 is CASRPGTGTDSPLHF. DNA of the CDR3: TGTGCCAGCAGGCCAGGGACAGGGACCGATTCACCCCTCCACTTT.

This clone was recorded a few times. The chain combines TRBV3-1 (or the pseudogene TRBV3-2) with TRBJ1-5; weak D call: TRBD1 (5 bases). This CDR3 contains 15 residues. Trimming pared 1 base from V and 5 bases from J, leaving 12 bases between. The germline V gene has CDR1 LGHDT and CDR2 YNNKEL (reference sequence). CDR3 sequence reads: CASSQAGRADQPQHF. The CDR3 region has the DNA TGTGCCAGCAGCCAAGCGGGCAGGGCGGATCAGCCCCAGCATTTT.

The CDR3 nucleotides are TGTGCCAGCAACACAGGGGGGGGGTCCTACAATGAGCAGTTCTTC. This encodes CASNTGGGSYNEQFF. The chain couples TRBV25-1 to TRBJ2-1, with TRBD1 as a possible D gene (8 bases). The CDR3 length is 15 residues. CDR1 and CDR2 from the germline V gene are MGHDK and SYGVNS. Trimming left V 7 bases short and J 1 base short, with 14 bases between.

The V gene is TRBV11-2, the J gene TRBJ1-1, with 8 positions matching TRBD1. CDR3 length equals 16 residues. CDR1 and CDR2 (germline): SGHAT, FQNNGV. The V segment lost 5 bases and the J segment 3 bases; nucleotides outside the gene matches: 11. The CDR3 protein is CASSQSGGWLDTEAFF. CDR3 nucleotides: TGTGCCAGCAGCCAATCAGGGGGCTGGTTGGACACTGAAGCTTTCTTT.